This TCR beta chain emerged from a study of CD8 T cells in ankylosing spondylitis. Study conclusions and caveats: Disease-linked clones reportedly showed significant enrichment in matched ankylosing spondylitis synovial fluid. A CD8+ phenotype characterized the disease-linked clones, which were relatively rare in peripheral blood. It appeared that ankylosing spondylitis blood was characterized by a TCR beta motif of under ten highly homologous variants.

It was by quantitative 5'-RACE with molecular barcodes that TCR beta libraries were made. TCRdb used MiXCR to reprocess the 5' RACE reads, holding one entry per CDR3 protein. There are a few hundred thousand distinct CDR3 sequences in the sample; over 15% occur only once, and under 40% lies in the top ten. As regards this clonotype: Its target is not known.

The germline CDR1 and CDR2 sequences are SQVTM and ANQGSEA. V lost 6 bases, J lost 5 bases, and 21 bases lay in between. CDR3 length equals 15 residues. V gene TRBV29-1 combines with J gene TRBJ2-3, with D possibly called TRBD1 or TRBD2 (5 bases each). Specimen: blood, either unsorted or a sorted T cell fraction (not recorded which). The sequence was collected from a male donor with ankylosing spondylitis or in good health (not recorded which). This chain's CDR3 is CSVGRSQFELDTQYF. The CDR3 nucleotides read TGCAGCGTGGGACGGTCGCAATTCGAATTAGATACGCAGTATTTT.